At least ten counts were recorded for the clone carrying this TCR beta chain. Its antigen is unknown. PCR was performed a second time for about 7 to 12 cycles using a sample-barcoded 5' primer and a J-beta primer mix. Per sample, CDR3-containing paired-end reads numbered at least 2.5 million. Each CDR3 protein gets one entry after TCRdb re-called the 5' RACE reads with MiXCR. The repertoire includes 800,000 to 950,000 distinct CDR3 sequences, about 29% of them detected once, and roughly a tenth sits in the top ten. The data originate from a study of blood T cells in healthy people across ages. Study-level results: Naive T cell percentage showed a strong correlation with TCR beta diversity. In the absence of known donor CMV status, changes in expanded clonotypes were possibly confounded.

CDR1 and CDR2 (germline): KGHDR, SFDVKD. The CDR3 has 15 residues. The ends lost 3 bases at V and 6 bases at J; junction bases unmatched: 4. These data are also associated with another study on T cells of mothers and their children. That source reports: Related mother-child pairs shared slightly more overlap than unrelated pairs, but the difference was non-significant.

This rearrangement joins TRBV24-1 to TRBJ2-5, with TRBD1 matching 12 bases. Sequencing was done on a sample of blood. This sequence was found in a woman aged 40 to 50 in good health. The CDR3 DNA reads TGTGCCACCAGTGATGGGACAGGGGGCATCAAGACCCAGTACTTC. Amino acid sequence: CATSDGTGGIKTQYF.